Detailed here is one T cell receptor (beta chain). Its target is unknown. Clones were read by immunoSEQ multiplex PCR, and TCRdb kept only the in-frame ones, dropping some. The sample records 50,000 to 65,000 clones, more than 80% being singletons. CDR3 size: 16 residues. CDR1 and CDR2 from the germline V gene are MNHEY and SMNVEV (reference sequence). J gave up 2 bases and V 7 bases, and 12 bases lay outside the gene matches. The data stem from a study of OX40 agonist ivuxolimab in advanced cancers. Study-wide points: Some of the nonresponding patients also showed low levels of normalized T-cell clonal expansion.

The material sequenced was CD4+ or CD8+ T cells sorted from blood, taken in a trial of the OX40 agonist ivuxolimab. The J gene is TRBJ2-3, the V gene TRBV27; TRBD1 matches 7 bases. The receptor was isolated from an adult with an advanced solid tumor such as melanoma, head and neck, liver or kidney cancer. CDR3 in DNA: TGTGCCAGCAACTCCTTGACGGGACAGATCACAGATACGCAGTATTTT. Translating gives CASNSLTGQITDTQYF.